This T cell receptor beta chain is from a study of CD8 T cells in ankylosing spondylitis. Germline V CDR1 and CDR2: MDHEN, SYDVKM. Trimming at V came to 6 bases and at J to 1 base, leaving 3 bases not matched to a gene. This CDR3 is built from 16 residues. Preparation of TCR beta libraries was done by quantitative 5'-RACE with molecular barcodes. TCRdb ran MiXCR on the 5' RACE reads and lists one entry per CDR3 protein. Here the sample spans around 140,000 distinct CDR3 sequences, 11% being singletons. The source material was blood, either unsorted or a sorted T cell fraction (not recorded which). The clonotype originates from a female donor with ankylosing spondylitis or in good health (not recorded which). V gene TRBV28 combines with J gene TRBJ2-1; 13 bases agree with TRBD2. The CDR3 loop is CASRSTSGGSYNEQFF. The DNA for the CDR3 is TGTGCCAGCAGATCGACTAGCGGGGGGTCCTACAATGAGCAGTTCTTC.